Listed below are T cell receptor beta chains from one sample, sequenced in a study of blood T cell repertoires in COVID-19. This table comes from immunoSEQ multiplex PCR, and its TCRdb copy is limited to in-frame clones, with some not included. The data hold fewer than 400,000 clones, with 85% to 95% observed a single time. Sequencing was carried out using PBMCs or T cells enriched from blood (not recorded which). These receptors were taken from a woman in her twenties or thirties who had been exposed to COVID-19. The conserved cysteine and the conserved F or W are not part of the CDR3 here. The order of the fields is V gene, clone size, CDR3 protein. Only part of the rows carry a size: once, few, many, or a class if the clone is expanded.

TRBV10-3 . ATNPAGPATNEKLF
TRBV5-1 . ASTKGGLDTEAF
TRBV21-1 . ASFREAGELF
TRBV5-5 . ASSLAQGGGYGYT
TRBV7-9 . ASSLLDPGAF
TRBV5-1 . ASSLGASTEAF
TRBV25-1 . ATGGETGTEAF
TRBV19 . ASSIGGLQGGGDTQY
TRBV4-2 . ASSQQGQGGYEQY
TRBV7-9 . ASSLWGGDTEAF
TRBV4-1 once ASSQDLRNTEAF
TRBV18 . ASSPPGTGYGYT
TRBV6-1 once ASSEQEDLETQY
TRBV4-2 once ASSQVGQGVGTQY
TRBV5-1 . ASSLSPGGTYNEQF
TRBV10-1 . ASSERRGTEAF
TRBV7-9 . ASSSARAGEERPNYGYT
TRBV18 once ASSHRTSGGGTDTQY
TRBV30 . AWRTDRGGFEKLF
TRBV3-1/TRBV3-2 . ASSQQGGEQPQH
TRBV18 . ASSTRGGFTDTQY
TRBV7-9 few ASSPRGKADSPLH
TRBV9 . ASSARLAETQY
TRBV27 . ASSLSRLAGQETQY